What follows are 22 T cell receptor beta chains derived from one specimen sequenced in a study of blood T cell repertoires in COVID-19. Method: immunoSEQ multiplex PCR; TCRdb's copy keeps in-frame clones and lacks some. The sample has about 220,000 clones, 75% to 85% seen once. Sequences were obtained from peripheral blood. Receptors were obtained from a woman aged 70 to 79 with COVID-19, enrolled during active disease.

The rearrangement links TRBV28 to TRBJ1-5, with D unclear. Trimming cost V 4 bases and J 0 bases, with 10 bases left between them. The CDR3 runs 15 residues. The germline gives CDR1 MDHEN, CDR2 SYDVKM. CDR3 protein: CASSSRGNSNQPQHF. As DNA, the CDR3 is TGTGCCAGCAGTTCGCGCGGGAATAGCAATCAGCCCCAGCATTTT.

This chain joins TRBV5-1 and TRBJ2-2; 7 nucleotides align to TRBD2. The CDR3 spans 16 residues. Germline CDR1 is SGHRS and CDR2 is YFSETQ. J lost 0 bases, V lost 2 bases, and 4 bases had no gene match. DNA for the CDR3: TGCGCCAGCAGCTTTCTAGCGGCCACGAACACCGGGGAGCTGTTTTTT. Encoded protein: CASSFLAATNTGELFF.

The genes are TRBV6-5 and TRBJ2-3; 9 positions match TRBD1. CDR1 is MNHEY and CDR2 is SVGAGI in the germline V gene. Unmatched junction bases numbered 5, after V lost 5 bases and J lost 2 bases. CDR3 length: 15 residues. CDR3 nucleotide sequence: TGTGCCAGCAGTACTGGACAGGGGTACACAGATACGCAGTATTTT. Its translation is CASSTGQGYTDTQYF.

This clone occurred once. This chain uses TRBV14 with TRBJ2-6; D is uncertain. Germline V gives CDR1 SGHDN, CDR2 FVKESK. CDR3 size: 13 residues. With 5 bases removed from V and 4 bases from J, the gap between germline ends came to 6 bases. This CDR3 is CASSFRGANVLTF. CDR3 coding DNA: TGTGCCAGCAGCTTTCGGGGGGCCAACGTCCTGACTTTC.

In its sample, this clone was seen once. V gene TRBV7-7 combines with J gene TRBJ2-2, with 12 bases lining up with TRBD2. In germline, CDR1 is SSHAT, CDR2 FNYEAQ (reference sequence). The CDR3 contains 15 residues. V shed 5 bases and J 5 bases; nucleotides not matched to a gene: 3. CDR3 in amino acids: CASSLLAGGTGELFF. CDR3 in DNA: TGTGCCAGCAGCCTACTAGCGGGAGGAACCGGGGAGCTGTTTTTT.

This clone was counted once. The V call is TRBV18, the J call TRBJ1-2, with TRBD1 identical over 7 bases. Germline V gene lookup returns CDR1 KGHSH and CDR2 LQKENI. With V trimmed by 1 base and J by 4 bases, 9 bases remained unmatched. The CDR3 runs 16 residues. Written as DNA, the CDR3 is TGTGCCAGCTCACCACGGGACAGAGGTTCGGCCTATGGCTACACCTTC. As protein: CASSPRDRGSAYGYTF.

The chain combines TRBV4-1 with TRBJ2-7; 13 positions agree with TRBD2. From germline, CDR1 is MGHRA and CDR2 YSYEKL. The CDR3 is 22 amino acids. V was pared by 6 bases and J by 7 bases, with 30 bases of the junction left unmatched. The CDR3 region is CASSGGLLSGTSGKHLLSEQYF. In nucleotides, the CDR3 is TGCGCCAGCAGTGGAGGACTACTATCCGGGACTAGCGGGAAGCACCTCCTCTCAGAGCAGTACTTC.

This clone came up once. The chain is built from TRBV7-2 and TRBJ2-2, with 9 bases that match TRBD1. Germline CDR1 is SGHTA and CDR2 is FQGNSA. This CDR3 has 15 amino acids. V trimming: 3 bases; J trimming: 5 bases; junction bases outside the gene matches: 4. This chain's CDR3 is CASSFPTGGTGELFF. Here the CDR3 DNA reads TGTGCCAGCAGCTTCCCGACAGGGGGGACCGGGGAGCTGTTTTTT.

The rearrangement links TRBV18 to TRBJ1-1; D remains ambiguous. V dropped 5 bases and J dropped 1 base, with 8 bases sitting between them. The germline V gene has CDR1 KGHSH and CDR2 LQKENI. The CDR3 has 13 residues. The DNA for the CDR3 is TGTGCCAGCTCATGGCAGGAGAACACTGAAGCTTTCTTT. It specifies CASSWQENTEAFF.

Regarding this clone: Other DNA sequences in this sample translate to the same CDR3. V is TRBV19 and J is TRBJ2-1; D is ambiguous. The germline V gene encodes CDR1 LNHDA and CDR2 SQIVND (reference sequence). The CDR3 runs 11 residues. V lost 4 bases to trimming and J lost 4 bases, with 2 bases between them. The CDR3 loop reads CASSTYNEQFF. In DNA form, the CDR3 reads TGTGCCAGTAGTACATACAATGAGCAGTTCTTC.

The CDR3 nucleotides are TGTGCCAGTAGTATGGGGGACAGGGGATATCAGCCCCAGCATTTT. Protein product: CASSMGDRGYQPQHF. The V call is TRBV19, the J call TRBJ1-5, with 10 bases aligning to TRBD1. Germline lookup yields CDR1 LNHDA and CDR2 SQIVND (reference sequence). The CDR3 is 15 residues long. The V segment lost 3 bases and the J segment 5 bases; nucleotides outside the gene matches: 4. Drawing the rest from reference TRBV19 and TRBJ1-5, the complete variable domain is DGGITQSPKYLFRKEGQNVTLSCEQNLNHDAMYWYRQDPGQGLRLIYYSQIVNDFQKGDIAEGYSVSREKKESFPLTVTSAQKNPTAFYLCASSMGDRGYQPQHFGDGTRLSIL.

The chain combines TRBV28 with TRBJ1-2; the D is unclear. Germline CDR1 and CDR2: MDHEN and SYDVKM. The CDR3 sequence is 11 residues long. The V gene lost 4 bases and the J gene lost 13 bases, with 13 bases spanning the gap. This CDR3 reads CASSSETSFTF. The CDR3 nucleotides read TGTGCCAGCAGTTCCGAGACATCCTTCACCTTC.

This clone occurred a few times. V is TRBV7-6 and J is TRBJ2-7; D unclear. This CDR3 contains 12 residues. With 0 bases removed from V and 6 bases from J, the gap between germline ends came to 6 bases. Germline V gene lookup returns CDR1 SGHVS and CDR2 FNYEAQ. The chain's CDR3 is CASSLASREQYF. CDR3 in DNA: TGTGCCAGCAGCTTAGCGTCCCGCGAGCAGTACTTC. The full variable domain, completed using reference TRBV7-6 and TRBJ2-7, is GAGVSQSPRYKVTKRGQDVALRCDPISGHVSLYWYRQALGQGPEFLTYFNYEAQQDKSGLPNDRFSAERPEGSISTLTIQRTEQRDSAMYRCASSLASREQYFGPGTRLTVT.

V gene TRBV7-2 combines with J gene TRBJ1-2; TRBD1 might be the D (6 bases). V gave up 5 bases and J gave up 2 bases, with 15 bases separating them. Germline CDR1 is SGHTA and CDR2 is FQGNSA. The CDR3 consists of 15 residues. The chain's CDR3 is CASSARTATNYGYTF. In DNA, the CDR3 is TGTGCCAGCAGCGCGCGGACAGCAACAAACTATGGCTACACCTTC. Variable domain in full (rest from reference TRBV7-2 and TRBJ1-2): GAGVSQSPSNKVTEKGKDVELRCDPISGHTALYWYRQSLGQGLEFLIYFQGNSAPDKSGLPSDRFSAERTGGSVSTLTIQRTQQEDSAVYLCASSARTATNYGYTFGSGTRLTVV.

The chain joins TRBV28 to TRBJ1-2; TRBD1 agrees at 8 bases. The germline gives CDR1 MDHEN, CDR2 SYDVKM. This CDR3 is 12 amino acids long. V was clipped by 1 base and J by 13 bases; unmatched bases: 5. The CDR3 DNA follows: TGTGCCAGCAGTTTATCGGGACAGGCCGTCACCTTC. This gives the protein CASSLSGQAVTF.

CDR3 sequence reads: CASSPLAGSGETQYF. CDR3 nucleotides: TGTGCCAGCAGCCCCCTAGCGGGATCCGGAGAGACCCAGTACTTC. The chain combines TRBV9 with TRBJ2-5; 9 bases align to TRBD2. V was clipped by 4 bases and J by 4 bases; unmatched bases: 8. CDR1 is SGDLS and CDR2 is YYNGEE in the germline V gene. The CDR3 has 15 amino acids. Looking up the rest from reference TRBV9 and TRBJ2-5 gives the full variable domain: DSGVTQTPKHLITATGQRVTLRCSPRSGDLSVYWYQQSLDQGLQFLIQYYNGEERAKGNILERFSAQQFPDLHSELNLSSLELGDSALYFCASSPLAGSGETQYFGPGTRLLVL.

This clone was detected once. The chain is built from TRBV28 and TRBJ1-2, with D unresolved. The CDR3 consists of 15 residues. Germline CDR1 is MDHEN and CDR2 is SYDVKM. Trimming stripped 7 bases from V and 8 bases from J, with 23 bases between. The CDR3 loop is CASTLFPSRDGGYTF. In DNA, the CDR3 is TGTGCCAGCACCCTCTTCCCGAGCCGGGATGGAGGCTACACCTTC.

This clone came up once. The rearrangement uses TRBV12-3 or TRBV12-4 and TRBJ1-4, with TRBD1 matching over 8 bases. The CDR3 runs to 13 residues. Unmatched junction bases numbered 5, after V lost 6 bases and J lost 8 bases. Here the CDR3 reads CASSFNRGEKLFF. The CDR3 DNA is TGTGCCAGCAGCTTTAACAGGGGGGAAAAACTGTTTTTT.

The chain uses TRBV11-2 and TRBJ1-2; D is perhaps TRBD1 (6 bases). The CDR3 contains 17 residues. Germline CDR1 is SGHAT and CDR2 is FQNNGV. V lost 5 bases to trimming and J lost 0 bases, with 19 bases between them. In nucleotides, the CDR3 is TGTGCCAGCAGCCCTAGGGGGGGGCCTAATACTAACTATGGCTACACCTTC. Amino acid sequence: CASSPRGGPNTNYGYTF.

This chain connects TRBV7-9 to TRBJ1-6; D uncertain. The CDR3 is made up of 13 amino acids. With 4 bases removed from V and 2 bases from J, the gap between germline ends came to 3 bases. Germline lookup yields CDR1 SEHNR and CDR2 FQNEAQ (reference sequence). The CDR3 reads CASSSTYNSPLHF. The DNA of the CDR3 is TGTGCCAGCAGCTCAACCTATAATTCACCCCTCCACTTT.

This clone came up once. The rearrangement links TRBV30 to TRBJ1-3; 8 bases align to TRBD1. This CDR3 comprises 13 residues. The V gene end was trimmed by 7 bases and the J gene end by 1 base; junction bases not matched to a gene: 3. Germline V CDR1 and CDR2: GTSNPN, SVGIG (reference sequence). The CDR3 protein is CASRGLSGNTIYF. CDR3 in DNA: TGTGCCTCCAGGGGGCTGTCTGGAAACACCATATATTTT. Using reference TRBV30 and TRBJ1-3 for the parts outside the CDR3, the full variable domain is SQTIHQWPATLVQPVGSPLSLECTVEGTSNPNLYWYRQAAGRGLQLLFYSVGIGQISSEVPQNLSASRPQDRQFILSSKKLLLSDSGFYLCASRGLSGNTIYFGEGSWLTVV.

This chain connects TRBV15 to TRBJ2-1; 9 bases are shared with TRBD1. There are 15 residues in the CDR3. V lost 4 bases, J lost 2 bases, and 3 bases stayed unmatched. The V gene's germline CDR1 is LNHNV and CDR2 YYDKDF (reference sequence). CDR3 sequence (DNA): TGTGCCACCAGCAAACGACAGGGGGCCTACAATGAGCAGTTCTTC. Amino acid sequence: CATSKRQGAYNEQFF.